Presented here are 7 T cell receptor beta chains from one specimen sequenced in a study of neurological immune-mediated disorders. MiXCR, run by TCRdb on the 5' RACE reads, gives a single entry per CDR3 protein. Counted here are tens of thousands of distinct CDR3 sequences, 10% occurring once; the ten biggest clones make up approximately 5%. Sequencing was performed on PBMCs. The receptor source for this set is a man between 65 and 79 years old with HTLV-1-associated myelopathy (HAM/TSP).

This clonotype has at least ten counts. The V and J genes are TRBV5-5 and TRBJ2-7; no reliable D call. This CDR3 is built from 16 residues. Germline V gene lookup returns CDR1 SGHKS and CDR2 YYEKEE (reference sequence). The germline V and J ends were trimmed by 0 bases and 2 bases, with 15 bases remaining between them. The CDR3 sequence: CASSLAGLPQPYEQYF. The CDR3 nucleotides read TGTGCCAGCAGCTTGGCCGGGCTACCGCAACCCTACGAGCAGTACTTC.

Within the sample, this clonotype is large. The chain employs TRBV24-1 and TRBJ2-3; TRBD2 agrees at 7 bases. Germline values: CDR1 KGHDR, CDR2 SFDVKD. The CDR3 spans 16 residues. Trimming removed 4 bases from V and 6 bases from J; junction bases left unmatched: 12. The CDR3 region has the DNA TGTGCCACCAGTGACCCGACTAGCCATCCGTACGATACGCAGTATTTT. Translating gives CATSDPTSHPYDTQYF.

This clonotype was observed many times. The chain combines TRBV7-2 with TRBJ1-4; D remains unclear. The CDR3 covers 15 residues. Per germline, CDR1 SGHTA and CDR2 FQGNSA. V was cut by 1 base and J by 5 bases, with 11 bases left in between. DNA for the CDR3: TGTGCCAGCAGCTTAGTAGGTGGACGGAATGAAAAACTGTTTTTT. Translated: CASSLVGGRNEKLFF.

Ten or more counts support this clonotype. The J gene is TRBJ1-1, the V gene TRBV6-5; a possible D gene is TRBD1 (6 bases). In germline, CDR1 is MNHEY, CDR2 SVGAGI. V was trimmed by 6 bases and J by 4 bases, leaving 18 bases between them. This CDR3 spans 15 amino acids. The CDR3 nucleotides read TGTGCCAGCAGAGGGTGGGGGGCGATGGGCACTGAAGCTTTCTTT. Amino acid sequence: CASRGWGAMGTEAFF.

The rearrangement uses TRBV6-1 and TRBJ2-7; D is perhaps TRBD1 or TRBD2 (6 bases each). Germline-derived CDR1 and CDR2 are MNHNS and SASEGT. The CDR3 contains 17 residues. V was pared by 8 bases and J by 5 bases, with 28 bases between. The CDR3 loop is CASLEVWGARAGHEQYF. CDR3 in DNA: TGTGCCAGCTTGGAGGTTTGGGGGGCCCGGGCGGGTCACGAGCAGTACTTC.

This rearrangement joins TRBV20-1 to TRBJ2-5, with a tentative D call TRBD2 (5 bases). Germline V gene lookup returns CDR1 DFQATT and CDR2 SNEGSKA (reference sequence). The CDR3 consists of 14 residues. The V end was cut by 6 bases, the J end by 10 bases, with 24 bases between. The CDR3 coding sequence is TGCAGTGCCCCCAAAATTCGGGGTTCGAGAAACCAGTACTTC. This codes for CSAPKIRGSRNQYF.

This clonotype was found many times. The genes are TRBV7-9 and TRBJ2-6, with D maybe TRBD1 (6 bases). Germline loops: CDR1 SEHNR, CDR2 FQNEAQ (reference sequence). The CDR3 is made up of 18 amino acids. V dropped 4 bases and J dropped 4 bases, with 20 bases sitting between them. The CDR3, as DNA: TGTGCCAGCAGCTCCGACCAGGGGTCTCTTTCCGGGGCCAACGTCCTGACTTTC. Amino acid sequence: CASSSDQGSLSGANVLTF.